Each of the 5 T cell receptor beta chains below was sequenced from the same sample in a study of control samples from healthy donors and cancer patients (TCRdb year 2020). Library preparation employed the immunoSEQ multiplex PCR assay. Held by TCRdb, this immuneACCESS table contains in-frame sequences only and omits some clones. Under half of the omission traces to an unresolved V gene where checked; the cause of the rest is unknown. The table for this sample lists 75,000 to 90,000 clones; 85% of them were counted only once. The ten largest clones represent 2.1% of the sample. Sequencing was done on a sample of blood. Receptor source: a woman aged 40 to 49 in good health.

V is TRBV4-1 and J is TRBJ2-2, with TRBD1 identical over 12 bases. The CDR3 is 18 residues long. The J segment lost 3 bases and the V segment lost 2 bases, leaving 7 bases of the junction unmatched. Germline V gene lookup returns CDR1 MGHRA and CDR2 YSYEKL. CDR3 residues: CASSQRDRGRGYTGELFF. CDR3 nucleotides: TGCGCCAGCAGCCAACGGGACAGGGGGCGCGGATACACCGGGGAGCTGTTTTTT.

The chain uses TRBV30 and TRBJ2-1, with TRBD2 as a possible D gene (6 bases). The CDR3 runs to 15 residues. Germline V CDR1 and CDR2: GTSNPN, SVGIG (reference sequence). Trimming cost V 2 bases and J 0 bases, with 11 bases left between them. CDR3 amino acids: CAWSKGLSSYNEQFF. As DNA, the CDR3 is TGTGCCTGGAGTAAGGGACTGAGCTCCTACAATGAGCAGTTCTTC.

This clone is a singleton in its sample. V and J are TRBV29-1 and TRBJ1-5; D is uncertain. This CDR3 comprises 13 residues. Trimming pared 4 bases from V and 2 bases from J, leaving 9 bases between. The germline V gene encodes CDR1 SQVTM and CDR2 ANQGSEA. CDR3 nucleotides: TGCAGCGTTGGTCCCGGGGGCAATCAGCCCCAGCATTTT. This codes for CSVGPGGNQPQHF.

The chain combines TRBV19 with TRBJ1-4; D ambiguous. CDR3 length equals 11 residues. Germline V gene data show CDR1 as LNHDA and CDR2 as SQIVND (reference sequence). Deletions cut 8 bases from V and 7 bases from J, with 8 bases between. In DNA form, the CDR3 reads TGTGCCAGTTACTACGGTGAAAAACTGTTTTTT. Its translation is CASYYGEKLFF.

The DNA for the CDR3 is TGTGCCAGCAGCTTACTTGGCGGGGGGGTCCCCAACCCCGAGCAGTACTTC. This gives the protein CASSLLGGGVPNPEQYF. J is TRBJ2-7 and V is TRBV7-2; TRBD2 matches at 9 bases. Germline assignment: CDR1 SGHTA and CDR2 FQGNSA. V was clipped by 2 bases and J by 6 bases; unmatched bases: 14. This CDR3 is built from 17 residues. The entire variable domain, with the rest obtained from reference TRBV7-2 and TRBJ2-7, is as follows: GAGVSQSPSNKVTEKGKDVELRCDPISGHTALYWYRQSLGQGLEFLIYFQGNSAPDKSGLPSDRFSAERTGGSVSTLTIQRTQQEDSAVYLCASSLLGGGVPNPEQYFGPGTRLTVT.